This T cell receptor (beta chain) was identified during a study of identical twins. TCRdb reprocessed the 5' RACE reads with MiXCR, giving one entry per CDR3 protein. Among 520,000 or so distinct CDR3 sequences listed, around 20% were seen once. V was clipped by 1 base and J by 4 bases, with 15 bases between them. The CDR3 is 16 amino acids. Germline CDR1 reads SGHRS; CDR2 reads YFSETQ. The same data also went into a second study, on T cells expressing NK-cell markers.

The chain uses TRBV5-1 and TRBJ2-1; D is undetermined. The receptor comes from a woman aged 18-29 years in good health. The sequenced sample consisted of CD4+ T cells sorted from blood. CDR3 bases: TGCGCCAGCAGCTTGCAGGTCAATAGTTCTTACAATGAGCAGTTCTTC. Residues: CASSLQVNSSYNEQFF.